This T cell receptor beta chain was retrieved from a study of blood T cells in healthy people across ages. Study outcomes and limitations: Among long-lived donors, naive CD4+ cells were more numerous and diversity higher than in aged donors. As naive T cell percentage varied, TCR beta diversity correlated strongly with it.

It was with a sample-barcoded 5' primer and a J-beta primer mix that a second PCR of roughly 7 to 12 cycles was run. One entry per CDR3 protein, called by TCRdb with MiXCR from the 5' RACE reads. The sample shows some 1.4 million distinct CDR3 sequences, 35% to 45% of them seen only once. In its sample, this clonotype was seen a few times. Its antigen is unknown. The source material was blood. The TCR originated in a woman aged 18-29 years in good health.

The CDR3 nucleotides read TGCGCCAGCAGACAGGTGGGCTCCTACGAGCAGTACTTC. This codes for CASRQVGSYEQYF. The gene calls are TRBV4-1 and TRBJ2-7; perhaps TRBD1 as D (5 bases). V was shortened by 6 bases and J by 0 bases, with 9 bases between the two germline ends. Germline V lookup: CDR1 MGHRA, CDR2 YSYEKL. There are 13 residues in the CDR3.